What follows describes a single TCR beta chain. The antigen is not known. This sample was included in a study of immune evolution from preneoplasia to lung adenocarcinoma. Study-level background: HLA loss of heterozygosity: less than 9% AIS, 15% MIA, approximately 31% ADC, none AAH.

Clones were sequenced by immunoSEQ multiplex PCR, and TCRdb holds only the in-frame ones, with some missing. The data hold about 3,000 clones, with about 88% observed a single time. Histologic diagnosis was independently verified by two lung pathologists. Premalignant or tumor cells were enriched by macro-dissection after pathologic assessment. Per the germline V gene, CDR1 is MDHEN and CDR2 is SYDVKM. V dropped 4 bases and J dropped 7; count of bases not matched to a gene: 9. CDR3 size: 15 residues. Study findings and constraints: Clonality was highest in normal lung, lower in later-stage lesions apparently.

The TCR originated in a person aged 65 to 85 with invasive lung adenocarcinoma. The chain carries TRBV28 and TRBJ2-1; 8 bases fit TRBD1. Sequencing was carried out using FFPE invasive lung adenocarcinoma tissue. The CDR3 protein is CASSSPGGRENEQFF. The CDR3 DNA sequence: TGTGCCAGCAGTTCCCCAGGGGGCCGAGAAAATGAGCAGTTCTTC.